The subject of this entry is one T cell receptor beta chain. The data were taken from a study of T cell changes during pregnancy in multiple sclerosis. The assay was immunoSEQ multiplex PCR, and TCRdb's table has in-frame clones only and misses some. The sample has tens of thousands of clones, 90% to 95% seen once. CDR3 size: 16 residues. V lost 0 bases and J lost 4, with 13 bases in between. Here the sequenced sample was CD4+ T cells from peripheral blood mononuclear cells, taken after pregnancy. The TCR was taken from a female donor with multiple sclerosis, enrolled in a pregnancy study. The V gene is TRBV23-1, the J gene TRBJ1-3; a possible D gene is TRBD1 (5 bases). TRBV23-1 qualifies as an ORF whose function is uncertain. The CDR3 loop reads CASSQSIEGEGNTIYF. CDR3 nucleotide sequence: TGCGCCAGCAGTCAATCGATTGAAGGGGAAGGAAACACCATATATTTT.